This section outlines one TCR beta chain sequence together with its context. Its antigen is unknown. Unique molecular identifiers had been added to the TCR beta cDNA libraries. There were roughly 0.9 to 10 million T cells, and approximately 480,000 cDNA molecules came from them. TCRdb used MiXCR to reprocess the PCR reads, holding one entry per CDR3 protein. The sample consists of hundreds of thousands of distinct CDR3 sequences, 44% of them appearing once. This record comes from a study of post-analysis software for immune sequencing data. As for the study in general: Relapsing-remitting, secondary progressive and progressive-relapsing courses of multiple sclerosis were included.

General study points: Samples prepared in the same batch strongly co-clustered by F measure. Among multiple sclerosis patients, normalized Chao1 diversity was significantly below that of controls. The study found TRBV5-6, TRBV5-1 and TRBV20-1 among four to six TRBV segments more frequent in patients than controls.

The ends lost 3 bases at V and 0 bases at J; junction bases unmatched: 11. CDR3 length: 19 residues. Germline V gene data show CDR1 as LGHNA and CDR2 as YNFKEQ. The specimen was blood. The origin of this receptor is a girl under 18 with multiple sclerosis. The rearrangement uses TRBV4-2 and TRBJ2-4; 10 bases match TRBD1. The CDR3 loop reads CASSQAGTGERLAKNIQYF. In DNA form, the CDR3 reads TGTGCCAGCAGCCAGGCCGGGACAGGGGAACGACTAGCCAAAAACATTCAGTACTTC.